The 10 T cell receptor beta chains given below trace back to one sample, sequenced in a study of cytomegalovirus exposure and HLA in healthy donors. Both 60 Vbeta primers and 13 Jbeta primers went into the PCR. Repertoires were generated with immunoSEQ multiplex PCR, while TCRdb's copy carries only in-frame clones and drops some. This table holds about 140,000 clones, 60% to 85% found once. The specimen was PBMCs. These receptors came from a man younger than 40 in good health and CMV-seronegative.

The chain carries TRBV7-2 and TRBJ1-4; a possible D gene is TRBD1 (6 bases). This CDR3 region has 14 residues. Germline V lookup: CDR1 SGHTA, CDR2 FQGNSA. With 5 bases removed from V and 2 bases from J, the gap between germline ends came to 9 bases. The CDR3 spells CASSLQGTNEKLFF. The CDR3 nucleotides read TGTGCCAGCAGCCTCCAGGGGACTAATGAAAAACTGTTTTTT.

This clone was seen more than once but under ten times. The CDR3 sequence is CASSVAAGAYGYTF. For the CDR3, the DNA is TGTGCCAGCAGTGTGGCCGCAGGGGCCTATGGCTACACCTTC. This rearrangement joins TRBV28 to TRBJ1-2, with a tentative D call TRBD1 (6 bases). CDR3 size: 14 residues. From germline, CDR1 is MDHEN and CDR2 SYDVKM. Trimming cost V 5 bases and J 4 bases, with 14 bases left between them.

The rearrangement joins TRBV28 to TRBJ2-7; the match to TRBD1 covers 7 bases. CDR1 MDHEN and CDR2 SYDVKM come from the germline V gene. There are 15 residues in the CDR3. Trimming at V came to 4 bases and at J to 2 bases, leaving 8 bases not matched to a gene. The CDR3 nucleotides are TGTGCCAGCAGTTCCACGGGACAGAGGACCTACGAGCAGTACTTC. It is translated as CASSSTGQRTYEQYF. Supplemented by reference TRBV28 and TRBJ2-7, the full variable domain reads DVKVTQSSRYLVKRTGEKVFLECVQDMDHENMFWYRQDPGLGLRLIYFSYDVKMKEKGDIPEGYSVSREKKERFSLILESASTNQTSMYLCASSSTGQRTYEQYFGPGTRLTVT.

This chain uses TRBV9 with TRBJ1-6; D uncertain. Germline-derived CDR1 and CDR2 are SGDLS and YYNGEE. The CDR3 spans 14 residues. V lost 0 bases and J lost 13, with 14 bases in between. The CDR3 here is CASSVEQAPEPLHF. CDR3 DNA: TGTGCCAGCAGCGTAGAGCAGGCCCCTGAGCCCCTCCACTTT. Looking up the rest from reference TRBV9 and TRBJ1-6 gives the full variable domain: DSGVTQTPKHLITATGQRVTLRCSPRSGDLSVYWYQQSLDQGLQFLIQYYNGEERAKGNILERFSAQQFPDLHSELNLSSLELGDSALYFCASSVEQAPEPLHFGNGTRLTVT.

The chain has TRBV30 and TRBJ2-2; TRBD1 matches at 9 bases. The CDR3 consists of 14 residues. Losses at the gene ends were 4 bases for V and 7 bases for J; bases not matched to a gene: 7. Germline-derived CDR1 and CDR2 are GTSNPN and SVGIG (reference sequence). The CDR3 here is CAWTPGQGNGELFF. The CDR3 DNA follows: TGTGCCTGGACCCCGGGACAGGGAAACGGGGAGCTGTTTTTT.

This clone was recorded only once. The chain employs TRBV5-1 and TRBJ2-5; D possibly corresponds to TRBD2 (5 bases). Germline V lookup: CDR1 SGHRS, CDR2 YFSETQ. Trimming took 9 bases from V and 5 from J, leaving 23 bases between them. This CDR3 is 15 amino acids long. CDR3 DNA: TGCGCCACCAACCCCGGACGGGGATCATGGGAGACCCAGTACTTC. It encodes CATNPGRGSWETQYF. Combining the CDR3 with reference TRBV5-1 and TRBJ2-5 gives the whole variable domain KAGVTQTPRYLIKTRGQQVTLSCSPISGHRSVSWYQQTPGQGLQFLFEYFSETQRNKGNFPGRFSGRQFSNSRSEMNVSTLELGDSALYLCATNPGRGSWETQYFGPGTRLLVL.

The chain recombines TRBV7-9 with TRBJ1-1; D gene uncertain. Germline CDR1 reads SEHNR; CDR2 reads FQNEAQ (reference sequence). This CDR3 has 14 amino acids. V gave up 5 bases and J gave up 6 bases, with 16 bases separating them. CDR3 loop: CASSHPGGNPEAFF. In nucleotides, the CDR3 is TGTGCCAGCAGCCACCCGGGAGGAAACCCTGAAGCTTTCTTT.

CDR3 sequence (DNA): TGTGCCAGCAGCCCGGGACAGGCCAGCAATCAGCCCCAGCATTTT. Protein product: CASSPGQASNQPQHF. The chain is built from TRBV5-6 and TRBJ1-5, with TRBD1 identical over 8 bases. The CDR3 runs 15 residues. Germline CDR1 reads SGHDT; CDR2 reads YYEEEE. With V trimmed by 4 bases and J by 1 base, 4 bases remained unmatched.

The chain has TRBV29-1 and TRBJ2-2; 7 nucleotides align to TRBD1. V lost 6 bases and J lost 4; bases outside the gene matches: 8. CDR1 SQVTM and CDR2 ANQGSEA come from the germline V gene. The CDR3 is 14 amino acids. Here the CDR3 reads CSVSDRVSTGELFF. Written as DNA, the CDR3 is TGCAGCGTCTCTGACAGGGTGTCCACCGGGGAGCTGTTTTTT.

The V call is TRBV2, the J call TRBJ2-2; D unclear. With 4 bases removed from V and 0 bases from J, the gap between germline ends came to 6 bases. Germline-derived CDR1 and CDR2 are SNHLY and FYNNEI. The CDR3 consists of 14 residues. CDR3 sequence: CASSASANTGELFF. CDR3 sequence (DNA): TGTGCCAGCAGTGCCAGCGCGAACACCGGGGAGCTGTTTTTT.